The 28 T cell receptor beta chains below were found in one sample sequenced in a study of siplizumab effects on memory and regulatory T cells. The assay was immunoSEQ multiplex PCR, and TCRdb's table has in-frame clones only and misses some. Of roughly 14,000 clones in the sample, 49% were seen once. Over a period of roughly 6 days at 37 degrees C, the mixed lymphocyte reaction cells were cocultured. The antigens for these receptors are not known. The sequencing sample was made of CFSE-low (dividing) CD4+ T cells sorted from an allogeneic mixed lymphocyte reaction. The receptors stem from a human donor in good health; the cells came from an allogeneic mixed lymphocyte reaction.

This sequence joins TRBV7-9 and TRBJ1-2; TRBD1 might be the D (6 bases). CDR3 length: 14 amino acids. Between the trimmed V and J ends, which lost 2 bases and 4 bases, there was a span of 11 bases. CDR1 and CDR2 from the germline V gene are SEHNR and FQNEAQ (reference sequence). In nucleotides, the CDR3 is TGTGCCAGCAGCTTACCTGGACAGACCTATGGCTACACCTTC. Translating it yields CASSLPGQTYGYTF.

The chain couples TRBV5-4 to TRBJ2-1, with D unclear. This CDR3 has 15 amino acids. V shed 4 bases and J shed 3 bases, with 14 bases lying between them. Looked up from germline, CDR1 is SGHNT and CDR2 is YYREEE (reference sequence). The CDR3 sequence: CASSPRTANYNEQFF. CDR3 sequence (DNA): TGTGCCAGCAGCCCCCGAACGGCCAACTACAATGAGCAGTTCTTC.

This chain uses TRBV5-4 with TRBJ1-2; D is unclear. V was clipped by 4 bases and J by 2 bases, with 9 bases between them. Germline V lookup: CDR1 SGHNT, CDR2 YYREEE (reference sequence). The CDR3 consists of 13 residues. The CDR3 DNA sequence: TGTGCCAGCAGCCATGACGGGAACTATGGCTACACCTTC. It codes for CASSHDGNYGYTF.

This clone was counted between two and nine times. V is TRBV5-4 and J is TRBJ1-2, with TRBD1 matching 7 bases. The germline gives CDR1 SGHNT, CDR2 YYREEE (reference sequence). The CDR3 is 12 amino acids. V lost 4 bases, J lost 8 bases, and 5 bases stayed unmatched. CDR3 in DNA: TGTGCCAGCAGCCAAGGGACAGCCGGCTACACCTTC. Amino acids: CASSQGTAGYTF.

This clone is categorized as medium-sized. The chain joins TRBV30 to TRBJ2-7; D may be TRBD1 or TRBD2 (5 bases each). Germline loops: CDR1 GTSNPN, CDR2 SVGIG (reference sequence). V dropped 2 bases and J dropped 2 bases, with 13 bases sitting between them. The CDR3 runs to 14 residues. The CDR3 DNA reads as TGTGCCTGGAGTAGAGGACGGGGCACCTACGAGCAGTACTTC. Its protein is CAWSRGRGTYEQYF.

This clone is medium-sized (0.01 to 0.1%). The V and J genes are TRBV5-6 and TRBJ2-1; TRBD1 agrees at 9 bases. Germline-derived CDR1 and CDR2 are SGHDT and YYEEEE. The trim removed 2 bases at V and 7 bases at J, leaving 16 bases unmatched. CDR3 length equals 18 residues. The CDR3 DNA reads TGTGCCAGCAGCTTTGGCCTTGCGGCTAGCGGACAGGGGAATGAGCAGTTCTTC. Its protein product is CASSFGLAASGQGNEQFF.

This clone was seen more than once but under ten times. CDR3 in amino acids: CASSVGQISGNTIYF. CDR3 sequence (DNA): TGTGCCAGCAGCGTAGGGCAGATCTCTGGAAACACCATATATTTT. The chain links TRBV9 to TRBJ1-3; D not resolved. Germline CDR1 SGDLS, CDR2 YYNGEE. The CDR3 contains 15 residues. The V and J ends lost 0 bases and 0 bases respectively, with 7 bases between them.

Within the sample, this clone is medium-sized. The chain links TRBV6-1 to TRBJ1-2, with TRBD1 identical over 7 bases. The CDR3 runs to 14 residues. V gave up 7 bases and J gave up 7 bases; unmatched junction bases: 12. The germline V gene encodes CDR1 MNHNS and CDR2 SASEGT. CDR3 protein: CASNRDSAHGGYTF. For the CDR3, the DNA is TGTGCCAGCAACCGGGACAGCGCGCACGGTGGCTACACCTTC.

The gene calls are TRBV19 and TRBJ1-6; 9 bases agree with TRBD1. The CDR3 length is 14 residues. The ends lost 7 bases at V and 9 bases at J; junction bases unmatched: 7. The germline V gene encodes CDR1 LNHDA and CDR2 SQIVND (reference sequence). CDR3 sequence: CASTWDRETSPLHF. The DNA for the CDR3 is TGTGCCAGTACCTGGGACAGGGAAACTTCACCCCTCCACTTT. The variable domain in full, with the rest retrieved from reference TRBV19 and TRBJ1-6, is DGGITQSPKYLFRKEGQNVTLSCEQNLNHDAMYWYRQDPGQGLRLIYYSQIVNDFQKGDIAEGYSVSREKKESFPLTVTSAQKNPTAFYLCASTWDRETSPLHFGNGTRLTVT.

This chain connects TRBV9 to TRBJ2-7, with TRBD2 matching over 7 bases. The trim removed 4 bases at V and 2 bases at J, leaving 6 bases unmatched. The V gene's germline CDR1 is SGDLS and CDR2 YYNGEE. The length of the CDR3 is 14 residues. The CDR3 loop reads CASSLTGGTYEQYF. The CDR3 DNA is TGTGCCAGCAGCCTAACGGGAGGTACCTACGAGCAGTACTTC. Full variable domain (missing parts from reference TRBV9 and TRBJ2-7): DSGVTQTPKHLITATGQRVTLRCSPRSGDLSVYWYQQSLDQGLQFLIQYYNGEERAKGNILERFSAQQFPDLHSELNLSSLELGDSALYFCASSLTGGTYEQYFGPGTRLTVT.

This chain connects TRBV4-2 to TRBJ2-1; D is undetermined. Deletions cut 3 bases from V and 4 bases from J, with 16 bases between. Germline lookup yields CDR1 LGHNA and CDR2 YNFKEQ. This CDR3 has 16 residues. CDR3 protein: CASSQGSQKNYNEQFF. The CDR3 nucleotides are TGTGCCAGCAGCCAGGGCTCCCAGAAGAATTACAATGAGCAGTTCTTC.

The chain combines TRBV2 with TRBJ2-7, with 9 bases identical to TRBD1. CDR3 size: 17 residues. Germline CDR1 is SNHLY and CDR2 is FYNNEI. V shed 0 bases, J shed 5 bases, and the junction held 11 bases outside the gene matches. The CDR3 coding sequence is TGTGCCAGCAGTGAAGCGAGAGGGACAGGGAATTACCACGAGCAGTACTTC. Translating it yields CASSEARGTGNYHEQYF.

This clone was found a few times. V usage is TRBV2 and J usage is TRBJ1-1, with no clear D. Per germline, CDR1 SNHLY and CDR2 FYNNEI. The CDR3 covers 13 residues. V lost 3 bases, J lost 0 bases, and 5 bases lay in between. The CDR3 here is CASSDFVNTEAFF. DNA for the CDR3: TGTGCCAGCAGTGATTTCGTGAACACTGAAGCTTTCTTT.

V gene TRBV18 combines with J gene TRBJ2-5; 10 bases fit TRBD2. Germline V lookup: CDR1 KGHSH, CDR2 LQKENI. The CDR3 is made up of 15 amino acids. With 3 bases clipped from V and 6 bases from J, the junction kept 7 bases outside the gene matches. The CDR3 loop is CASSPWTSGSQTQYF. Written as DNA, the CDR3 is TGTGCCAGCTCACCTTGGACTAGCGGAAGTCAGACCCAGTACTTC.

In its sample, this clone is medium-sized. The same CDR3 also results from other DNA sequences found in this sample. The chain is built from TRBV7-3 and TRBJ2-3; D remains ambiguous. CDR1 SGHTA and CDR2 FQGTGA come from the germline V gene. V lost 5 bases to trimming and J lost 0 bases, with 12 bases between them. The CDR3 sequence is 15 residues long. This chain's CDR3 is CASSPLGQSTDTQYF. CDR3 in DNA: TGTGCCAGCAGCCCATTGGGCCAGAGCACAGATACGCAGTATTTT.

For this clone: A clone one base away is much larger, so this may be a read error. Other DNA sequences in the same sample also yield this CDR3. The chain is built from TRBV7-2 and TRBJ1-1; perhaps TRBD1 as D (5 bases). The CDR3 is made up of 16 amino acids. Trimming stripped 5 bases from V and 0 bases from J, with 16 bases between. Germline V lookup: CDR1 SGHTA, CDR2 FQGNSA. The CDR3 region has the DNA TGTGCCAGCAGCCCCCTCGGGGGGACTATGAACACTGAAGCTTTCTTT. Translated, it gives CASSPLGGTMNTEAFF.

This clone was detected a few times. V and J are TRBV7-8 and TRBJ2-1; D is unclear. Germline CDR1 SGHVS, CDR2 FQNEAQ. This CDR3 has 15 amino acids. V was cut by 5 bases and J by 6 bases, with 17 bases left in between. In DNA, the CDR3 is TGTGCCAGCAGCCTACGGCTGGGAACTATCAATGAGCAGTTCTTC. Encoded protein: CASSLRLGTINEQFF.

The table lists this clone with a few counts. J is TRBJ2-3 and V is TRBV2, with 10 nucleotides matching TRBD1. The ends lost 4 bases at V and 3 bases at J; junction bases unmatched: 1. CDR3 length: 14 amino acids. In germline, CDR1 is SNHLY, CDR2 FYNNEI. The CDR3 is CASSGDRGTDTQYF. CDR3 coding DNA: TGTGCCAGCAGTGGGGACAGGGGAACAGATACGCAGTATTTT.

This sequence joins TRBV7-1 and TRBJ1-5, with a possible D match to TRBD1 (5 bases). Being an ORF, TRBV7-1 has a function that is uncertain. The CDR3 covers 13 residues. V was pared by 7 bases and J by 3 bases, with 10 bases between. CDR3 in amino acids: CASNTGLNQPQHF. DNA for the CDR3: TGTGCCAGCAACACAGGCCTCAATCAGCCCCAGCATTTT.

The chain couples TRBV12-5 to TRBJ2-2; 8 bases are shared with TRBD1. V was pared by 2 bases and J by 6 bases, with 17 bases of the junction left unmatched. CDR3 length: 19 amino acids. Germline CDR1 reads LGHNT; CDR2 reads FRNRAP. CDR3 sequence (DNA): TGTGCTAGTGGTTTGATGCTTCGACAGGGGATGTCAGGGGCCGGGGAGCTGTTTTTT. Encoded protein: CASGLMLRQGMSGAGELFF.

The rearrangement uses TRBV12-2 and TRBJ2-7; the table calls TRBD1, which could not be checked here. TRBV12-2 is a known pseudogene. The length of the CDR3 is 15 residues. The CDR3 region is CASRFRGQGSYEQYF. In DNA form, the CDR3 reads TGTGCAAGTCGCTTCCGGGGACAGGGTTCCTACGAGCAGTACTTC.

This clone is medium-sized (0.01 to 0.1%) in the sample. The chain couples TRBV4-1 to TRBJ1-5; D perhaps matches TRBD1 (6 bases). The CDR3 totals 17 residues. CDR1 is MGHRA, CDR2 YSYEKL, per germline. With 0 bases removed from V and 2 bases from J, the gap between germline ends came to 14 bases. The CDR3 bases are TGCGCCAGCAGCCAAGACGCCACACAGGGACGCAATCAGCCCCAGCATTTT. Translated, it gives CASSQDATQGRNQPQHF.

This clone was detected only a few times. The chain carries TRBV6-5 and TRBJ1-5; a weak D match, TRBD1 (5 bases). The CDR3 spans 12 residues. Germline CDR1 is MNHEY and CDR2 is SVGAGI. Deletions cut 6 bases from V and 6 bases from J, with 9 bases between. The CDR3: CASSPGTQPQHF. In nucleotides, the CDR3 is TGTGCCAGCAGCCCAGGGACTCAGCCCCAGCATTTT.

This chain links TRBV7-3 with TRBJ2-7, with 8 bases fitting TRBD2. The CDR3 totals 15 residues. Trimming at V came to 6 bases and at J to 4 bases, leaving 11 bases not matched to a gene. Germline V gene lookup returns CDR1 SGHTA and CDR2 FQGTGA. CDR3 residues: CASRDTGTSRYEQYF. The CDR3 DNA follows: TGTGCCAGCAGAGATACCGGGACTAGTCGTTACGAGCAGTACTTC.

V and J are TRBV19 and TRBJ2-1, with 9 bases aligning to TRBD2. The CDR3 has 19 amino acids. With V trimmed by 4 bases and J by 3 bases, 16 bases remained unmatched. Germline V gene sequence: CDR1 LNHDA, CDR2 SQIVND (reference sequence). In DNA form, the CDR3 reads TGTGCCAGTAGTAAGTCCAAGACTAGCGGTATCATTTACTACAATGAGCAGTTCTTC. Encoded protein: CASSKSKTSGIIYYNEQFF.

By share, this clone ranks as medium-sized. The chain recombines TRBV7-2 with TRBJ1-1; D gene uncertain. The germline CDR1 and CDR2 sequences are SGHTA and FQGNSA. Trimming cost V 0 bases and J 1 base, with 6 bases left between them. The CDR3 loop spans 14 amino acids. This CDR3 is CASSLAGKNTEAFF. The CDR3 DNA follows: TGTGCCAGCAGCTTAGCTGGGAAGAACACTGAAGCTTTCTTT.

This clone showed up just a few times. This CDR3 reads CARDSRTDTQYF. In DNA form, the CDR3 reads TGTGCCCGGGACAGCCGCACAGATACGCAGTATTTT. The genes are TRBV21-1 and TRBJ2-3; the table gives TRBD1 as D, unverified against the DNA. TRBV21-1 is labeled a pseudogene. The CDR3 runs to 12 residues.

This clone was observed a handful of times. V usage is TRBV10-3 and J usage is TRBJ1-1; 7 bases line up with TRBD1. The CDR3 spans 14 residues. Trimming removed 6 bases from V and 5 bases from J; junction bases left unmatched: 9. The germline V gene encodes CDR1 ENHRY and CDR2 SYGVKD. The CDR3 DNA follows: TGTGCCATCAGAACACAGGGGACGAGGACTGAAGCTTTCTTT. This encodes CAIRTQGTRTEAFF.